What follows are 13 T cell receptor beta chains derived from one specimen sequenced in a study of T cells in Graves' hyperthyroidism and ophthalmopathy. Using RNA transcripts as the source, TCR beta CDR3 regions were amplified. TCR CDR3 regions were first amplified by RT-PCR with HTBI primers. TCRdb re-called the multiplex PCR reads through MiXCR, storing one row per CDR3 protein. The table shows over 450,000 distinct CDR3 sequences, with under 15% occurring only once. Sequencing input: blood. These receptor sequences come from a woman between 18 and 30 years old with Graves' hyperthyroidism.

V gene TRBV6-5 combines with J gene TRBJ2-5; TRBD1 matches 10 bases. Trimming cost V 5 bases and J 3 bases; bases outside gene matches: 6. The CDR3 runs to 15 residues. Germline CDR1 is MNHEY and CDR2 is SVGAGI. CDR3 DNA sequence: TGTGCCAGCAGTCACGGGACAGGGGAGGAAGAGACCCAGTACTTC. This encodes CASSHGTGEEETQYF.

This chain's CDR3 is CASSPGLRDLETQYF. In DNA, the CDR3 is TGCGCCAGCAGCCCGGGACTCCGGGACCTTGAGACCCAGTACTTC. The V gene is TRBV5-1, the J gene TRBJ2-5; D may be TRBD2 (6 bases). V dropped 4 bases and J dropped 5 bases, with 18 bases sitting between them. CDR1 is SGHRS and CDR2 is YFSETQ in the germline V gene. The length of the CDR3 is 15 residues.

V and J are TRBV27 and TRBJ1-2; D gene uncertain. CDR1 and CDR2 from the germline V gene are MNHEY and SMNVEV (reference sequence). Trimming stripped 4 bases from V and 8 bases from J, with 14 bases between. The CDR3 consists of 13 residues. CDR3 DNA sequence: TGTGCCAGCAGTTGGACGGCAAAAAGGGGCTACACCTTC. Translated: CASSWTAKRGYTF.

The chain employs TRBV10-1 and TRBJ2-1; TRBD2 agrees at 8 bases. V was clipped by 3 bases and J by 9 bases; unmatched bases: 7. CDR1 is WNHNN and CDR2 is SYGVQD in the germline V gene (reference sequence). This CDR3 region has 14 residues. The CDR3 reads CASSEGTRLGEQFF. In DNA form, the CDR3 reads TGCGCCAGCAGTGAAGGGACTAGGCTCGGTGAGCAGTTCTTC.

This clonotype has ten or more counts. This rearrangement joins TRBV15 to TRBJ2-2, with D unresolved. The germline V gene has CDR1 LNHNV and CDR2 YYDKDF (reference sequence). This CDR3 is built from 14 residues. Trimming removed 5 bases from V and 3 bases from J, with 10 bases in between. The CDR3 region has the DNA TGTGCCACCAGCGGAGCACAAGACACCGGGGAGCTGTTTTTT. It is translated as CATSGAQDTGELFF.

The table lists this clonotype with many counts. The V and J genes are TRBV9 and TRBJ2-5; D is perhaps TRBD1 (6 bases). V lost 5 bases to trimming and J lost 2 bases, with 16 bases between them. CDR3 size: 15 residues. Germline CDR1 reads SGDLS; CDR2 reads YYNGEE. CDR3 region: CASREETGNQETQYF. The CDR3 nucleotides read TGTGCCAGCAGGGAAGAGACAGGAAATCAAGAGACCCAGTACTTC. Full variable domain (outside the CDR3, taken from reference TRBV9 and TRBJ2-5): DSGVTQTPKHLITATGQRVTLRCSPRSGDLSVYWYQQSLDQGLQFLIQYYNGEERAKGNILERFSAQQFPDLHSELNLSSLELGDSALYFCASREETGNQETQYFGPGTRLLVL.

This clonotype was detected many times. The chain couples TRBV9 to TRBJ2-1; 8 bases map to TRBD2. This CDR3 comprises 18 residues. Trimming cost V 3 bases and J 1 base; bases outside gene matches: 12. Germline CDR1 is SGDLS and CDR2 is YYNGEE. CDR3 region: CASSGGASGPASYNEQFF. The DNA of the CDR3 is TGTGCCAGCAGCGGGGGGGCTAGCGGGCCCGCGTCCTACAATGAGCAGTTCTTC.

This clonotype was seen many times. This chain connects TRBV12-3 or TRBV12-4 to TRBJ2-5, with unresolved D. The CDR3 has 12 amino acids. V lost 0 bases and J lost 10, with 9 bases in between. CDR3 region: CASSLAYRHQYF. As DNA, the CDR3 is TGTGCCAGCAGTTTAGCGTATCGTCACCAGTACTTC.

This chain uses TRBV7-9 with TRBJ2-5; D possibly corresponds to TRBD2 (6 bases). V lost 4 bases, J lost 2 bases, and 14 bases lay in between. The CDR3 sequence is 15 residues long. The germline CDR1 and CDR2 sequences are SEHNR and FQNEAQ (reference sequence). The CDR3 nucleotides read TGTGCCAGCAGCTCTGGGACTTCCCTTCAAGAGACCCAGTACTTC. It encodes CASSSGTSLQETQYF.

This clonotype showed up many times. The chain joins TRBV4-2 to TRBJ1-1; the D is unclear. Germline-derived CDR1 and CDR2 are LGHNA and YNFKEQ. This CDR3 is 13 amino acids long. With 6 bases removed from V and 3 bases from J, the gap between germline ends came to 11 bases. CDR3 in amino acids: CASRPTDHTEAFF. In nucleotides, the CDR3 is TGTGCCAGCAGGCCTACAGACCACACTGAAGCTTTCTTT.

This clonotype appeared many times. V and J are TRBV3-1 and TRBJ2-5; TRBD1 matches 8 bases. The CDR3 is 18 residues long. Germline CDR1 is LGHDT and CDR2 is YNNKEL (reference sequence). V was clipped by 3 bases and J by 2 bases; unmatched bases: 14. The chain's CDR3 is CASSHRTGTDSSQETQYF. CDR3 bases: TGTGCCAGCAGCCATCGGACAGGGACGGACTCGTCGCAAGAGACCCAGTACTTC.

Points on this clonotype: Given a much more abundant clone one base away, this may be a read error. The chain couples TRBV9 to TRBJ2-2, with 7 bases lining up with TRBD2. Looked up from germline, CDR1 is SGDLS and CDR2 is YYNGEE. The CDR3 has 14 residues. Trimming removed 2 bases from V and 3 bases from J; junction bases left unmatched: 1. The CDR3 sequence is CASSVAGDTGELFF. CDR3 nucleotide sequence: TGTGCCAGCAGCGTGGCGGGAGACACCGGGGAGCTGTTTTTT.

This clonotype has at least ten counts. V and J are TRBV28 and TRBJ2-7, with TRBD2 matching 8 bases. This CDR3 contains 15 residues. Germline CDR1 reads MDHEN; CDR2 reads SYDVKM. V dropped 4 bases and J dropped 3; count of bases not matched to a gene: 8. CDR3 nucleotide sequence: TGTGCCAGCAGTTCCTTCGGGACTAGTATCTACGAGCAGTACGTC. This gives the protein CASSSFGTSIYEQYV.